This T cell receptor beta chain was documented in a study of T cell changes during pregnancy in multiple sclerosis. Deletions cut 3 bases from V and 4 bases from J, with 12 bases between. The CDR3 loop spans 14 amino acids. The V gene's germline CDR1 is SGHAT and CDR2 FQDESV (reference sequence). Produced via immunoSEQ multiplex PCR; TCRdb's table is partial and in-frame only. The sample consists of about 50,000 clones, roughly 92% of them appearing once. Material: CD4+ T cells from peripheral blood mononuclear cells, obtained in the third trimester of pregnancy. The TCR comes from a female donor with multiple sclerosis, enrolled in a pregnancy study. The V and J genes are TRBV11-1 and TRBJ1-1; D is undetermined. The CDR3 DNA reads TGTGCCAGCAGCTTCCAGAGGGCTGGCACTGAAGCTTTCTTT. Translating it yields CASSFQRAGTEAFF.